This T cell receptor beta chain was recorded in a study of blood T cells in healthy people across ages. As for the study in general: Per two T cells, template switching captured roughly one barcoded beta molecule.

Details on this clonotype: No antigen is known for it.

The amount of total RNA extracted per sample was at least 5.5 micrograms. Primers used in a second PCR of about 7 to 12 cycles were a sample-barcoded 5' primer and a J-beta primer mix. TCRdb reprocessed the 5' RACE reads via MiXCR and lists one record per CDR3 protein. The sample consists of about 690,000 distinct CDR3 sequences, less than 45% of them appearing once. Study-wide findings and caveats: PBMCs went unsorted, and a conclusive naive versus antigen-experienced comparison was therefore prevented. Diversity was estimated from one million T cells, and these estimates were considered underestimates.

This receptor was taken from an elderly man in good health. Material for sequencing was blood.

CDR3 sequence reads: CSARDRAKGETQYF. Here the CDR3 DNA reads TGCAGTGCTAGAGATCGGGCCAAGGGCGAGACCCAGTACTTC. V is TRBV20-1 and J is TRBJ2-5; D is uncertain. This CDR3 contains 14 residues. Trimming removed 0 bases at V and 5 bases at J, with 13 bases between. From germline, CDR1 is DFQATT and CDR2 SNEGSKA (reference sequence).